What follows describes a single T cell receptor (beta chain). The sample comes from a study of monozygotic twins with inflammatory bowel disease. The CDR3 consists of 16 residues. Germline V gene data show CDR1 as SGHRS and CDR2 as YFSETQ. TCRdb processed the 5' RACE reads again and assigns one entry to each CDR3 protein, with no DNA. The listing contains 330,000 or so distinct CDR3 sequences. The sequence was obtained from a human donor with ulcerative colitis or Crohn's disease, or a healthy co-twin of an affected twin (not recorded which). The sequenced sample consisted of blood. The J gene is TRBJ2-1, the V gene TRBV5-1; TCRdb reports TRBD1, a call that lacks DNA to check it against. The CDR3 spells CASSLALASSGDEQFF.